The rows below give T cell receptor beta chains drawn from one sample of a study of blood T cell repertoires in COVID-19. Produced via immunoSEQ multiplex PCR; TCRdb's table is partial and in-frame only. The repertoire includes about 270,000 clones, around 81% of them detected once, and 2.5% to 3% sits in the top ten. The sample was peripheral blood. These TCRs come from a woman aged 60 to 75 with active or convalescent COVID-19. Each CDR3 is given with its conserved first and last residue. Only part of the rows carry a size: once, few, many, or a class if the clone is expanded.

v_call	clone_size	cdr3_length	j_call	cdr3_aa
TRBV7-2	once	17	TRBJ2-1	CASSPSSGGPPYNEQFF
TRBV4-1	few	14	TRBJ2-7	CASSQDSYNYEQYF
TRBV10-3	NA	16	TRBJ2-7	CAISETAGEKTYEQYF
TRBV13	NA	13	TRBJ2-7	CASSSGRSYEQYF
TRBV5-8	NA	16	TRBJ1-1	CASSPALTAMNTEAFF
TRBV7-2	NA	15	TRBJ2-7	CASSLGQARAYEQYF
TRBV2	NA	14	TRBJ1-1	CASRKGRVDTEAFF
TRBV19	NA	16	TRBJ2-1	CASRDQGLAGREEQFF
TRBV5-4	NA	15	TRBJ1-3	CASSLDSYSGNTIYF
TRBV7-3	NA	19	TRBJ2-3	CASSEGTIGDLSSTDTQYF
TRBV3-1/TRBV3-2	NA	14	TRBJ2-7	CASSPPGGVAEQYF
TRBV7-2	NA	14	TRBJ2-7	CASSYGQGSYEQYF
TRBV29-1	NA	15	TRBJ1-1	CSAGKRRQGNTEAFF
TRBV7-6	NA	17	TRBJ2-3	CASSLPGLAGGRDTQYF
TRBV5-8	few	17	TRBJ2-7	CASTKNFGRASSYEQYF
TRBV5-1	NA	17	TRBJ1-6	CASSPDREVSYNSPLHF
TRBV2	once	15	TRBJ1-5	CASSEIRQIYQPQHF
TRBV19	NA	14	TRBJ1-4	CASRPQGGDEKLFF
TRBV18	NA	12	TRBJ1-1	CASSPVSVEAFF
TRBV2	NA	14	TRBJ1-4	CASSEGSYGEKLFF
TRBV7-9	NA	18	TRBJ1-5	CASSYGGVGTGGNQPQHF
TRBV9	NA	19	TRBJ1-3	CASSSRDSGFDFSGNTIYF
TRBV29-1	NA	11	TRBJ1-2	CSGRGSYGYTF
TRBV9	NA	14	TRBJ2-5	CASSVFGTQETQYF
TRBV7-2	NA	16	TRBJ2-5	CASSLRLALERETQYF
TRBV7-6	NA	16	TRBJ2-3	CASSPLRTSGGTTQYF
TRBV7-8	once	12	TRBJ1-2	CASSTRGTGYTF
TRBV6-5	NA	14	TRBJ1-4	CASSQDSTNEKLFF
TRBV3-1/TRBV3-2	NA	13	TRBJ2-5	CASSQVPGETQYF
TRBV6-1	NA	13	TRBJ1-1	CASSEQGLTEAFF
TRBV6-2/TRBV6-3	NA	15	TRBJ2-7	CASSPRLAVSYEQYF
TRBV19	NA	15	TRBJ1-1	CASSSYRASDTEAFF
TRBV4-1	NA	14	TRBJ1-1	CASSQVNGGTEAFF
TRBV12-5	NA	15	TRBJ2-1	CASGAQRGVYNEQFF
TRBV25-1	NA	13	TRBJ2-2	CASGKVGAGELFF
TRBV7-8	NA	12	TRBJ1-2	CASSVTGYGYTF
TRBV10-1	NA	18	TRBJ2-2	CASSESASGGMNTGELFF
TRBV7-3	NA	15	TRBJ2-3	CASSRDGLYTDTQYF
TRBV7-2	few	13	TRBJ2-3	CASSPEVPDTQYF
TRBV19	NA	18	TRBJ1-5	CASGSRQGGFDTREPQHF
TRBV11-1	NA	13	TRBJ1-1	CASSSGTGVRAFF
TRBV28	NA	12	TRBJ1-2	CASSGSTGGPTF
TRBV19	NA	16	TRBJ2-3	CASSVTGTTRPGTQYF
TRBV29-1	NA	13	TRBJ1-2	CTVAISGDYGYTF
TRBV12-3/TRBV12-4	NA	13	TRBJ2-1	CASGPSTGIEQFF